Listed here are 14 T cell receptor beta chains from one sample, sequenced in a study of human T cells and chemical hapten exposure (dated by TCRdb to 2020 to 2023). Libraries were prepared through RACE. The instrument was a NextSeq 500. The public reads were run again by TCRdb, first through fastp at Q25 and then through MiXCR, and only productive beta chains were kept. Entries are consolidated by CDR3 protein sequence, retaining the most common genes and DNA. The sample table records 84,000 or so distinct CDR3 sequences; 10% to 13% of these occur just once. The top ten clones comprise 2% to 2.5% of the sample. In the paper's terms, the time point label means: patch test 2, 6 weeks after DPC sensitization. The treatment or condition label, read with the paper, signifies: therapeutic diphenylcyclopropenone sensitization with weekly scalp DPC. The sequencing used whole blood, collected in connection with sensitization to the hapten diphenylcyclopropenone (DPC). The receptors originated from a woman in her twenties or thirties with alopecia areata. Some clones in this sample may be carry-over from other donors' samples.

This clonotype has a count of ten or more. Here the CDR3 reads CSAREGGSPLHF. The CDR3, as DNA: TGCAGTGCTAGAGAGGGGGGTTCACCCCTCCACTTT. The chain couples TRBV20-1 to TRBJ1-6, with D perhaps matching TRBD1 (5 bases). The CDR3 is 12 residues long. The V end was cut by 0 bases, the J end by 9 bases, with 6 bases between. Germline V gives CDR1 DFQATT, CDR2 SNEGSKA (reference sequence).

J is TRBJ2-5 and V is TRBV4-3; TRBD1 aligns across 7 bases. The CDR3 sequence is 14 residues long. Germline V gives CDR1 LGHNA, CDR2 YSLEER. With V trimmed by 4 bases and J by 4 bases, 6 bases remained unmatched. The CDR3 DNA follows: TGCGCCAGCAGCCCTCAGGGGGTTGGAGAGACCCAGTACTTC. Protein: CASSPQGVGETQYF.

There are a few counts of this clonotype. The junction shows a germline mismatch at one end, possibly a read error. V gene TRBV3-1 combines with J gene TRBJ2-4; D remains ambiguous. The germline V gene encodes CDR1 LGHDT and CDR2 YNNKEL (reference sequence). This CDR3 contains 12 residues. As DNA, the CDR3 is TGTGCCAGCAGCCAAGGCACGGGTTCCCTAAGCTTC. Translated, it gives CASSQGTGSLSF.

Remarks on this clonotype: This may be a read error: a much more frequent sequence differs by one nucleotide. This chain connects TRBV2 to TRBJ1-5, with D maybe TRBD1 (6 bases). The CDR3 covers 14 residues. Germline CDR1 and CDR2: SNHLY and FYNNEI. CDR3 sequence reads: CTSSYRVSNQPQHF. The CDR3 DNA is TGTACCAGCAGTTACAGGGTGAGCAATCAGCCCCAGCATTTT. The full variable domain, rest sourced from reference TRBV2 and TRBJ1-5, is EPEVTQTPSHQVTQMGQEVILRCVPISNHLYFYWYRQILGQKVEFLVSFYNNEISEKSEIFDDQFSVERPDGSNFTLKIRSTKLEDSAMYFCTSSYRVSNQPQHFGDGTRLSIL.

This clonotype has more than one count but fewer than ten. The rearrangement uses TRBV28 and TRBJ1-6; TRBD1 aligns across 8 bases. The junction had 7 bases not matched to a gene; V was cut back by 7 bases and J by 8 bases. Per the germline V gene, CDR1 is MDHEN and CDR2 is SYDVKM. CDR3 length equals 14 residues. The CDR3 DNA follows: TGTGCCAGCAACGGACAGGGCAACTATTCACCCCTCCACTTT. Translated, it gives CASNGQGNYSPLHF. The full variable domain, completed using reference TRBV28 and TRBJ1-6, is DVKVTQSSRYLVKRTGEKVFLECVQDMDHENMFWYRQDPGLGLRLIYFSYDVKMKEKGDIPEGYSVSREKKERFSLILESASTNQTSMYLCASNGQGNYSPLHFGNGTRLTVT.

This clonotype was picked up many times. The chain couples TRBV7-9 to TRBJ1-6; D remains ambiguous. The length of the CDR3 is 12 residues. Per germline, CDR1 SEHNR and CDR2 FQNEAQ (reference sequence). The V end was cut by 3 bases, the J end by 11 bases, with 8 bases between. CDR3 DNA sequence: TGTGCCAGCAGCTTGGAAGGGCCACCCCTCCACTTT. It is translated as CASSLEGPPLHF.

This clonotype was picked up many times. The CDR3 sequence is CASSRPGGTDTQYF. In DNA, the CDR3 is TGTGCCAGCAGCCGACCGGGAGGCACAGATACGCAGTATTTT. This rearrangement joins TRBV7-9 to TRBJ2-3, with a weak D call TRBD2 (6 bases). This CDR3 comprises 14 residues. Germline V gives CDR1 SEHNR, CDR2 FQNEAQ (reference sequence). The V gene lost 5 bases and the J gene lost 1 base, with 10 bases spanning the gap.

This clonotype occurred many times. V gene TRBV28 combines with J gene TRBJ2-1; D assignment may be TRBD1 or TRBD2 (7 bases each). V lost 9 bases to trimming and J lost 7 bases, with 16 bases between them. CDR1 and CDR2 (germline): MDHEN, SYDVKM. The CDR3 has 13 amino acids. This chain's CDR3 is CASWGGQKNEQFF. The CDR3 DNA reads TGTGCCAGTTGGGGGGGACAGAAAAATGAGCAGTTCTTC.

The CDR3 loop is CASSYGEGASPQHF. For the CDR3, the DNA is TGTGCCAGCAGTTACGGGGAGGGGGCCTCACCCCAGCATTTT. V gene TRBV6-2 or TRBV6-3 combines with J gene TRBJ1-5; 7 bases match TRBD1. The V and J ends lost 2 bases and 10 bases, in that order; junction bases with no gene match: 8. This CDR3 has 14 amino acids. In germline, CDR1 is MNHEY, CDR2 SVGEGT.

This clonotype was found a few times. The chain's CDR3 is CSARVVHEQYF. CDR3 DNA: TGCAGCGCCAGGGTGGTCCACGAGCAGTACTTC. The chain uses TRBV20-1 and TRBJ2-7; the D gene is possibly TRBD1 (5 bases). Germline CDR1 DFQATT, CDR2 SNEGSKA (reference sequence). The CDR3 totals 11 residues.

Many counts were recorded for this clonotype. The rearrangement joins TRBV18 to TRBJ1-2, with D perhaps matching TRBD1 (5 bases). Germline lookup yields CDR1 KGHSH and CDR2 LQKENI. The CDR3 runs 12 residues. The V gene lost 4 bases and the J gene lost 6 bases, with 9 bases spanning the gap. The CDR3 bases are TGTGCCAGCTCACAGGGGAAGGATGGCTACACCTTC. Protein sequence: CASSQGKDGYTF.

This clonotype came up many times. V is TRBV4-3 and J is TRBJ2-7; the match to TRBD1 covers 8 bases. The length of the CDR3 is 15 residues. Germline values: CDR1 LGHNA, CDR2 YSLEER. Trimming at V came to 4 bases and at J to 4 bases, leaving 9 bases not matched to a gene. The CDR3 reads CASSPAGTGAYEQYF. For the CDR3, the DNA is TGCGCCAGCAGCCCGGCCGGGACAGGAGCTTACGAGCAGTACTTC.

This clonotype was seen at least ten times. The chain combines TRBV20-1 with TRBJ2-5; D is uncertain. Trimming took off 3 bases at V and 1 base at J, with 6 bases between the two ends. Germline CDR1 and CDR2: DFQATT and SNEGSKA (reference sequence). The CDR3 totals 12 residues. The CDR3 here is CSARPAQETQYF. Written as DNA, the CDR3 is TGCAGTGCTAGGCCCGCCCAAGAGACCCAGTACTTC.

This clonotype appeared a few times. The rearrangement links TRBV5-4 to TRBJ1-1; no clear D gene. The CDR3 sequence is 13 residues long. CDR1 is SGHNT, CDR2 YYREEE, per germline (reference sequence). The V and J ends lost 4 bases and 7 bases respectively, with 14 bases between them. CDR3: CASSAAYLGEAFF. The CDR3 DNA follows: TGTGCCAGCAGCGCGGCGTATTTGGGTGAAGCTTTCTTT.